This entry lists 10 T cell receptor beta chains sequenced from one sample in a study of Graves' ophthalmopathy and Graves' hyperthyroidism. RNA served as the template for amplifying TCR beta CDR3 regions. The authors performed first-round RT-PCR with HTBI primers and then a second-round multiplex PCR. MiXCR, run by TCRdb on the multiplex PCR reads, gives a single entry per CDR3 protein. The table shows about 740,000 distinct CDR3 sequences, with approximately 40% occurring only once. The sample comprised peripheral blood. The receptor set was obtained from an adult man with Graves' ophthalmopathy.

This clonotype was observed many times. The rearrangement links TRBV11-2 to TRBJ2-5; D gene unclear. Per the germline V gene, CDR1 is SGHAT and CDR2 is FQNNGV. The CDR3 spans 13 residues. Trimming shortened V by 0 bases and J by 6 bases, and 8 bases separated the two germline ends. The CDR3 protein is CASSLDRRQTQYF. CDR3 bases: TGTGCCAGCAGCTTAGATCGCCGGCAGACCCAGTACTTC.

Of note for this clonotype: Possible read error: a much larger clone is one base away. The V and J genes are TRBV24-1 and TRBJ2-5; weak D call: TRBD1 (6 bases). CDR1 and CDR2 (germline): KGHDR, SFDVKD. This CDR3 is 15 amino acids long. Trimming removed 0 bases from V and 4 bases from J, with 11 bases in between. Here the CDR3 reads CATSDLRGSGETQYF. DNA of the CDR3: TGTGCCACCAGTGATTTGAGGGGGAGTGGAGAGACCCAGTACTTC.

The chain has TRBV7-9 and TRBJ2-5; D gene unclear. V was shortened by 11 bases and J by 5 bases, with 15 bases between the two germline ends. Looked up from germline, CDR1 is SEHNR and CDR2 is FQNEAQ (reference sequence). This CDR3 has 12 residues. The DNA for the CDR3 is TGTGCCTGGAGTGAATGGTGGGAGACCCAGTACTTC. It yields the protein CAWSEWWETQYF.

The chain employs TRBV5-4 and TRBJ2-6; TRBD1 aligns across 7 bases. Germline CDR1 is SGHNT and CDR2 is YYREEE (reference sequence). This CDR3 has 18 amino acids. V lost 2 bases to trimming and J lost 2 bases; unmatched junction nucleotides: 10. CDR3 sequence reads: CASSFGRGYSTGANVLTF. For the CDR3, the DNA is TGTGCCAGCAGCTTCGGCAGGGGGTATTCCACTGGGGCCAACGTCCTGACTTTC. The variable domain in full, completed from reference TRBV5-4 and TRBJ2-6, reads ETGVTQSPTHLIKTRGQQVTLRCSSQSGHNTVSWYQQALGQGPQFIFQYYREEENGRGNFPPRFSGLQFPNYSSELNVNALELDDSALYLCASSFGRGYSTGANVLTFGAGSRLTVL.

For this clonotype: The junction departs from germline at one end; a sequencing error may be responsible. This chain joins TRBV29-1 and TRBJ2-7; 12 bases fit TRBD1. The CDR3 extends over 15 amino acids. Germline V gene lookup returns CDR1 SQVTM and CDR2 ANQGSEA. CDR3 sequence (DNA): TGTGCCAGCAGCCTAAGTGGGGACAGGGGGCGCGAGCAGTACTTC. Its protein is CASSLSGDRGREQYF.

Worth noting for this clonotype: This clone may be a read error of a much larger clone one base away. V gene TRBV29-1 combines with J gene TRBJ1-1; 7 bases agree with TRBD1. This CDR3 comprises 12 residues. Germline V CDR1 and CDR2: SQVTM, ANQGSEA. Here the CDR3 DNA reads TGCGCGACAGGGCGGGAGAACGCTGAAGCTTTCTTT. Its protein is CATGRENAEAFF.

This clonotype was seen only a few times. V is TRBV7-9 and J is TRBJ1-1; maybe TRBD1 (5 bases). This CDR3 contains 15 residues. Trimming shortened V by 3 bases and J by 5 bases, and 16 bases separated the two germline ends. CDR1 SEHNR and CDR2 FQNEAQ come from the germline V gene (reference sequence). The DNA for the CDR3 is TGTGCCAGCAGCTTCACCCCCGGACAAAAAACTGAAGCTTTCTTT. Translated: CASSFTPGQKTEAFF.

The chain uses TRBV10-3 and TRBJ1-4; D perhaps matches TRBD1 (6 bases). The CDR3 has 15 residues. The germline gives CDR1 ENHRY, CDR2 SYGVKD. V gave up 0 bases and J gave up 7 bases, with 12 bases separating them. CDR3 in amino acids: CAISESTGLGEKLFF. Here the CDR3 DNA reads TGTGCCATCAGTGAGTCAACAGGGTTGGGTGAAAAACTGTTTTTT.

V and J are TRBV7-9 and TRBJ2-7, with 11 positions matching TRBD2. V was clipped by 7 bases and J by 0 bases; unmatched bases: 8. The CDR3 runs 16 residues. Looked up from germline, CDR1 is SEHNR and CDR2 is FQNEAQ (reference sequence). The CDR3 is CASTRTSGPHSYEQYF. CDR3 coding DNA: TGTGCCAGCACCAGGACTAGCGGGCCACACTCCTACGAGCAGTACTTC.

This clonotype was seen a few times. V is TRBV2 and J is TRBJ1-2; D gene ambiguous. The germline gives CDR1 SNHLY, CDR2 FYNNEI. V was trimmed by 5 bases and J by 7 bases, leaving 17 bases between them. CDR3 size: 14 residues. DNA of the CDR3: TGTGCCAGCAGTTACTCGGGCCGGAGGAGTGGCTACACCTTC. Translated: CASSYSGRRSGYTF.